The 25 T cell receptor beta chains listed next were all sequenced from one sample in a study of blood T cell repertoires in COVID-19. The data were produced by immunoSEQ multiplex PCR, yet TCRdb's version contains in-frame clones alone and is incomplete. In the table there are about 180,000 clones, about 85% of which are singletons. Sequenced material: PBMCs or T cells enriched from blood (not recorded which). These receptors all come from a man aged 35 to 55 who had recovered from COVID-19.

This clone was seen at least ten times. The CDR3 spells CASSEGVSTEAFF. DNA of the CDR3: TGTGCCAGCAGCGAGGGGGTAAGCACTGAAGCTTTCTTT. The V gene is TRBV9, the J gene TRBJ1-1; tentative D call: TRBD1 (6 bases). CDR3 length: 13 amino acids. Trimming took 3 bases from V and 4 from J, leaving 10 bases between them. Germline lookup yields CDR1 SGDLS and CDR2 YYNGEE.

The chain joins TRBV9 to TRBJ1-1, with D possibly TRBD1 on 5 matching bases. The V and J ends lost 3 bases and 1 base respectively, with 10 bases between them. The CDR3 covers 14 residues. CDR1 is SGDLS, CDR2 YYNGEE, per germline. CDR3 sequence (DNA): TGTGCCAGCAGCGCGGGACTCCCGAACACTGAAGCTTTCTTT. Translating it yields CASSAGLPNTEAFF. The entire variable domain, with the rest obtained from reference TRBV9 and TRBJ1-1, is as follows: DSGVTQTPKHLITATGQRVTLRCSPRSGDLSVYWYQQSLDQGLQFLIQYYNGEERAKGNILERFSAQQFPDLHSELNLSSLELGDSALYFCASSAGLPNTEAFFGQGTRLTVV.

This chain joins TRBV28 and TRBJ2-2; 9 bases fit TRBD1. This CDR3 has 16 amino acids. The germline V gene has CDR1 MDHEN and CDR2 SYDVKM. J was trimmed by 4 bases and V by 4 bases; bases with no gene match: 7. Here the CDR3 reads CASSSPDRGGTGELFF. The CDR3 DNA reads TGTGCCAGCAGTTCCCCGGACAGGGGTGGCACCGGGGAGCTGTTTTTT. Using reference TRBV28 and TRBJ2-2 for the parts outside the CDR3, the full variable domain is DVKVTQSSRYLVKRTGEKVFLECVQDMDHENMFWYRQDPGLGLRLIYFSYDVKMKEKGDIPEGYSVSREKKERFSLILESASTNQTSMYLCASSSPDRGGTGELFFGEGSRLTVL.

The V and J genes are TRBV18 and TRBJ2-1; 10 nucleotides line up with TRBD2. The CDR3 sequence is 20 residues long. Trimming cost V 4 bases and J 2 bases; bases outside gene matches: 17. Germline loops: CDR1 KGHSH, CDR2 LQKENI. For the CDR3, the DNA is TGTGCCAGCTCACTTAGCCCCTCTAGCGGGGGAGACGGAGCCTACAATGAGCAGTTCTTC. Translating gives CASSLSPSSGGDGAYNEQFF.

The CDR3 here is CSVVSIPIIEQFF. CDR3 nucleotides: TGCAGCGTTGTGTCCATACCTATTATTGAGCAGTTCTTC. This chain uses TRBV29-1 with TRBJ2-1; no clear D gene. Trimming took 4 bases from V and 9 from J, leaving 16 bases between them. This CDR3 has 13 amino acids. The germline gives CDR1 SQVTM, CDR2 ANQGSEA.

The chain has TRBV28 and TRBJ2-4; 9 bases line up with TRBD1. The trim removed 4 bases at V and 6 bases at J, leaving 7 bases unmatched. The CDR3 is 15 amino acids. CDR1 and CDR2 (germline): MDHEN, SYDVKM. The DNA for the CDR3 is TGTGCCAGCAGTTCAACAGGGGGCAGAGGAAACATTCAGTACTTC. Protein product: CASSSTGGRGNIQYF. The full variable domain, rest sourced from reference TRBV28 and TRBJ2-4, is DVKVTQSSRYLVKRTGEKVFLECVQDMDHENMFWYRQDPGLGLRLIYFSYDVKMKEKGDIPEGYSVSREKKERFSLILESASTNQTSMYLCASSSTGGRGNIQYFGAGTRLSVL.

V gene TRBV2 combines with J gene TRBJ2-7; 7 nucleotides align to TRBD1. Germline V CDR1 and CDR2: SNHLY, FYNNEI. Trimming at V came to 6 bases and at J to 0 bases, leaving 8 bases not matched to a gene. CDR3 length equals 15 residues. The CDR3 nucleotides are TGTGCCAGCAGCCTACAGGGGCAGAGCTCCTACGAGCAGTACTTC. It codes for CASSLQGQSSYEQYF.

With respect to this clone: Likely a read error: the CDR3 ends without its conserved phenylalanine or tryptophan. It is unclear where the CDR3 begins or ends on the DNA, so no DNA is shown, and the CDR3 is as TCRdb lists it. The genes are TRBV7-9 and TRBJ1-1. Germline CDR1 SEHNR, CDR2 FQNEAQ (reference sequence). The CDR3 is 9 amino acids in total, end residues counted. CDR3 sequence reads: CASSLTPRL.

The V call is TRBV24-1, the J call TRBJ1-2; D unresolved. The germline V gene encodes CDR1 KGHDR and CDR2 SFDVKD. The CDR3 is 14 residues long. Trimming shortened V by 3 bases and J by 1 base, and 8 bases separated the two germline ends. The CDR3 DNA reads TGTGCCACCAGTGATGCGGCTGTTAACTATGGCTACACCTTC. Its protein product is CATSDAAVNYGYTF.

A note on this clone: An end of the junction differs from the germline gene, which may be a read error. CDR3 in amino acids: CAGSLGPYEQYF. For the CDR3, the DNA is TGTGCCGGCAGTTTAGGCCCCTACGAGCAGTACTTC. J is TRBJ2-7 and V is TRBV28; D is uncertain. The length of the CDR3 is 12 residues. The V gene's germline CDR1 is MDHEN and CDR2 SYDVKM.

V and J are TRBV11-2 and TRBJ1-2; 7 bases map to TRBD1. The CDR3 has 16 residues. The J segment lost 4 bases and the V segment lost 3 bases, leaving 11 bases of the junction unmatched. Germline V gene sequence: CDR1 SGHAT, CDR2 FQNNGV. CDR3 nucleotides: TGTGCCAGCAGCTTCCCCGGACAGGCTCAGAGCTATGGCTACACCTTC. Protein sequence: CASSFPGQAQSYGYTF.

The J gene is TRBJ2-2, the V gene TRBV6-5; 12 bases fit TRBD1. This CDR3 region has 16 residues. The germline CDR1 and CDR2 sequences are MNHEY and SVGAGI. Trimming removed 1 base from V and 6 bases from J; junction bases left unmatched: 3. The DNA for the CDR3 is TGTGCCAGCAGTTACTACGGGGACAGGGGGCCCGGGGAGCTGTTTTTT. Translated: CASSYYGDRGPGELFF.

The rearrangement links TRBV21-1 to TRBJ1-6. TRBV21-1 is tagged as a pseudogene. CDR3 length: 18 amino acids. The CDR3, as DNA: TGTGCCAGCAGCAAAGGTGCGCGGAGGAGCTCCTATAATTCACCCCTCCACTTT. This gives the protein CASSKGARRSSYNSPLHF.

This sequence joins TRBV28 and TRBJ2-3, with a tentative D call TRBD1 (5 bases). Germline lookup yields CDR1 MDHEN and CDR2 SYDVKM. The V gene lost 2 bases and the J gene lost 4 bases, with 10 bases spanning the gap. The CDR3 totals 14 residues. CDR3 sequence (DNA): TGTGCCAGCAGTTTAGCAGGGATTGCAGATACGCAGTATTTT. It is translated as CASSLAGIADTQYF.

The chain employs TRBV2 and TRBJ1-5, with TRBD1 identical over 8 bases. The CDR3 covers 15 residues. V lost 3 bases to trimming and J lost 4 bases; unmatched junction nucleotides: 5. In germline, CDR1 is SNHLY, CDR2 FYNNEI. CDR3 loop: CASSDRTGTNQPQHF. The CDR3 DNA is TGTGCCAGCAGTGATAGGACAGGGACAAATCAGCCCCAGCATTTT.

In its sample, this clone was seen a few times. The same CDR3 also results from other DNA sequences found in this sample. The V gene is TRBV2, the J gene TRBJ1-2, with D tentatively TRBD1 (6 bases). The CDR3 covers 14 residues. Trimming shortened V by 1 base and J by 2 bases, and 8 bases separated the two germline ends. The V gene's germline CDR1 is SNHLY and CDR2 FYNNEI. CDR3 in amino acids: CASSEDRANYGYTF. In nucleotides, the CDR3 is TGTGCCAGCAGTGAAGACAGGGCCAACTATGGCTACACCTTC.

This clone appeared a single time. The chain is built from TRBV5-4 and TRBJ1-1; possibly TRBD1 for D (5 bases). Germline V gene lookup returns CDR1 SGHNT and CDR2 YYREEE (reference sequence). Trimming stripped 4 bases from V and 4 bases from J, with 17 bases between. The CDR3 has 15 amino acids. CDR3 amino acids: CASSGLGGVATEAFF. Here the CDR3 DNA reads TGTGCCAGCAGCGGGCTCGGGGGGGTGGCCACTGAAGCTTTCTTT.

The chain has TRBV24-1 and TRBJ1-1; 8 bases agree with TRBD1. CDR3 length: 16 amino acids. CDR1 and CDR2 (germline): KGHDR, SFDVKD. V was clipped by 4 bases and J by 5 bases; unmatched bases: 11. The CDR3: CATSDDRQGLGTEAFF. For the CDR3, the DNA is TGTGCCACCAGTGACGATAGACAGGGGTTGGGGACTGAAGCTTTCTTT.

The genes are TRBV15 and TRBJ1-2; D is ambiguous. Trimming cost V 1 base and J 7 bases, with 10 bases left between them. CDR3 length equals 13 residues. Germline CDR1 reads LNHNV; CDR2 reads YYDKDF (reference sequence). In DNA, the CDR3 is TGTGCCACCAGCAGAGTCCCCCTGAGTGGCTACACCTTC. It specifies CATSRVPLSGYTF.

The rearrangement joins TRBV5-1 to TRBJ2-5, with D maybe TRBD2 (7 bases). Deletions cut 4 bases from V and 4 bases from J, with 14 bases between. In germline, CDR1 is SGHRS, CDR2 YFSETQ. The CDR3 runs 14 residues. CDR3 residues: CASSPPGGLETQYF. Here the CDR3 DNA reads TGCGCCAGCAGCCCCCCGGGGGGCCTAGAGACCCAGTACTTC.

This clone was detected only a few times. The chain couples TRBV27 to TRBJ2-7, with unresolved D. The CDR3 is 11 residues long. The germline gives CDR1 MNHEY, CDR2 SMNVEV (reference sequence). Deletions cut 8 bases from V and 1 base from J, with 6 bases between. The CDR3 sequence is CASATSYEQYF. Here the CDR3 DNA reads TGTGCCAGCGCGACTTCCTACGAGCAGTACTTC.

This sequence joins TRBV9 and TRBJ1-3, with D unclear. CDR3 size: 12 residues. The germline V and J ends were trimmed by 3 bases and 1 base, with 2 bases remaining between them. Germline values: CDR1 SGDLS, CDR2 YYNGEE. CDR3 region: CASSASGNTIYF. CDR3 nucleotide sequence: TGTGCCAGCAGCGCATCTGGAAACACCATATATTTT. Full variable domain (rest looked up from reference TRBV9 and TRBJ1-3): DSGVTQTPKHLITATGQRVTLRCSPRSGDLSVYWYQQSLDQGLQFLIQYYNGEERAKGNILERFSAQQFPDLHSELNLSSLELGDSALYFCASSASGNTIYFGEGSWLTVV.

The chain has TRBV30 and TRBJ1-6, with 10 bases matching TRBD1. Germline trimming cut 1 base from V and 9 bases from J; bases unmatched to any gene: 0. Germline V gene sequence: CDR1 GTSNPN, CDR2 SVGIG (reference sequence). The CDR3 is made up of 13 amino acids. The CDR3 protein is CAWSGTGGSPLHF. CDR3 DNA: TGTGCCTGGAGTGGGACAGGGGGTTCACCCCTCCACTTT.

This clone has only one observation. The rearrangement links TRBV30 to TRBJ1-4, with D possibly matching TRBD1 (6 bases). In germline, CDR1 is GTSNPN, CDR2 SVGIG (reference sequence). With 2 bases removed from V and 8 bases from J, the gap between germline ends came to 15 bases. This CDR3 contains 14 residues. The CDR3 nucleotides read TGTGCCTGGAGTCCAACAGGGTATCGGGAAAAACTGTTTTTT. Its protein is CAWSPTGYREKLFF.

CDR3 sequence (DNA): TGTGCCAGCAGGGGAGGGGAAAAACTGTTTTTT. As protein: CASRGGEKLFF. This sequence joins TRBV25-1 and TRBJ1-4; D gene unclear. The CDR3 has 11 residues. Germline V lookup: CDR1 MGHDK, CDR2 SYGVNS. Trimming cost V 6 bases and J 8 bases, with 7 bases left between them.